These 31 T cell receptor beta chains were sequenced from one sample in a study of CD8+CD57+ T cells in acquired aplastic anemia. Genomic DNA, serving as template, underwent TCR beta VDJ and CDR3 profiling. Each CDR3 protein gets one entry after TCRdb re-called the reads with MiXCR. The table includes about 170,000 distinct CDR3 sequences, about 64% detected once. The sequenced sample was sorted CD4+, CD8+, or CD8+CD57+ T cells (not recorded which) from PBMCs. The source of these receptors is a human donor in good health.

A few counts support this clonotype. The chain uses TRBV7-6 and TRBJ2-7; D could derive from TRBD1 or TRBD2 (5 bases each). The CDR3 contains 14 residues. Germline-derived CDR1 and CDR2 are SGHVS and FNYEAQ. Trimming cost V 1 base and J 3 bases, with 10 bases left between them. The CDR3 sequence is CASSLGGRGYEQYF. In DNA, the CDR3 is TGTGCCAGCAGCTTAGGGGGACGGGGCTACGAGCAGTACTTC.

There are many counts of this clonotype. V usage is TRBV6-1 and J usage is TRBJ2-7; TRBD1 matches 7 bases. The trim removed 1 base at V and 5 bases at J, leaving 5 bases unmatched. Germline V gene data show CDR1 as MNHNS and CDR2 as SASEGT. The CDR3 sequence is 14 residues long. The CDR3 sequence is CASSEVGQSHEQYF. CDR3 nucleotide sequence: TGTGCCAGCAGTGAAGTGGGACAGTCTCACGAGCAGTACTTC.

CDR3 sequence: CASSTPGLAGDPNEQFF. The CDR3 DNA is TGTGCCAGTAGTACCCCGGGACTAGCGGGAGACCCCAATGAGCAGTTCTTC. The chain combines TRBV19 with TRBJ2-1; 14 bases align to TRBD2. V gave up 4 bases and J gave up 6 bases; unmatched junction bases: 8. The CDR3 runs to 17 residues. CDR1 LNHDA and CDR2 SQIVND come from the germline V gene (reference sequence).

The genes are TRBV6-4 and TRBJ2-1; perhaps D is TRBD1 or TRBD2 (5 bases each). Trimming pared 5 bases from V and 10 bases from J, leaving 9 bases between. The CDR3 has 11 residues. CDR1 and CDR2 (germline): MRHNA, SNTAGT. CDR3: CASSFGTEQFF. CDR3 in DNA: TGTGCCAGCAGTTTCGGGACGGAGCAGTTCTTC.

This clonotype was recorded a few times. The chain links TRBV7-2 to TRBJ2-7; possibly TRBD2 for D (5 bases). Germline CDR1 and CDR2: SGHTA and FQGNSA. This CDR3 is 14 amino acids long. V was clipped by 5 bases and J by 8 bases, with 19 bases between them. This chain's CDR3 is CASSPSTGLGKQYF. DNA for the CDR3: TGTGCCAGCAGCCCATCGACGGGTCTCGGGAAGCAGTACTTC.

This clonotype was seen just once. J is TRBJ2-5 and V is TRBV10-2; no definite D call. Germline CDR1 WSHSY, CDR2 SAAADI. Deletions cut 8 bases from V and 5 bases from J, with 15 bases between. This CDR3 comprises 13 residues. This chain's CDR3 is CASLTNAFETQYF. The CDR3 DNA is TGCGCCAGCCTCACTAACGCGTTCGAGACCCAGTACTTC.

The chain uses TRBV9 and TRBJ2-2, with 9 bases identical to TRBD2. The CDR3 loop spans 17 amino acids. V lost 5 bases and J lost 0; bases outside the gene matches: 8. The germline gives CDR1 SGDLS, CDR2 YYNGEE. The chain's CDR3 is CASRASGISPNTGELFF. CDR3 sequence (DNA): TGTGCCAGCAGGGCTAGCGGGATCTCGCCGAACACCGGGGAGCTGTTTTTT.

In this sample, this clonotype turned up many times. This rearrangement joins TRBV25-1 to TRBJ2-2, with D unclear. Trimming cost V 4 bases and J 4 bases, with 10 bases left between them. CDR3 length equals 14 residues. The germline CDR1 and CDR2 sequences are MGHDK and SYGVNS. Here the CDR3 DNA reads TGTGCCAGCAGTGTGGACCTAATCACCGGGGAGCTGTTTTTT. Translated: CASSVDLITGELFF.

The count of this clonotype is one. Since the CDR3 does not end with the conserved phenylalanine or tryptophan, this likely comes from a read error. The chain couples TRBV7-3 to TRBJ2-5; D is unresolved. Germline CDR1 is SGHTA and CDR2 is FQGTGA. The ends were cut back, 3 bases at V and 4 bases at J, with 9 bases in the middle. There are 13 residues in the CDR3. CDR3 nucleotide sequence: TGTGCCAGCAGCTTCGACAAAGGAGAGACCCAGTACCTC. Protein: CASSFDKGETQYL.

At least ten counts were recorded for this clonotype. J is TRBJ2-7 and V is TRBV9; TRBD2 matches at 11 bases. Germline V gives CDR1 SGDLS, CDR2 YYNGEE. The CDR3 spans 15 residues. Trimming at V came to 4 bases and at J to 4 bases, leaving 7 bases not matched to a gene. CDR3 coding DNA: TGTGCCAGCAGCCCCCACGGGACTAGCGGTTACGAGCAGTACTTC. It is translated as CASSPHGTSGYEQYF. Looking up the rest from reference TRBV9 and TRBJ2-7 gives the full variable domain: DSGVTQTPKHLITATGQRVTLRCSPRSGDLSVYWYQQSLDQGLQFLIQYYNGEERAKGNILERFSAQQFPDLHSELNLSSLELGDSALYFCASSPHGTSGYEQYFGPGTRLTVT.

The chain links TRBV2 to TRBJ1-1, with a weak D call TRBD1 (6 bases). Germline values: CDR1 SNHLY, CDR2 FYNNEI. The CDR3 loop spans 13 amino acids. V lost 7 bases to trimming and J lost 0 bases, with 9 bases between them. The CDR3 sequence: CASIGGMNTEAFF. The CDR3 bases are TGTGCCAGCATTGGGGGCATGAACACTGAAGCTTTCTTT.

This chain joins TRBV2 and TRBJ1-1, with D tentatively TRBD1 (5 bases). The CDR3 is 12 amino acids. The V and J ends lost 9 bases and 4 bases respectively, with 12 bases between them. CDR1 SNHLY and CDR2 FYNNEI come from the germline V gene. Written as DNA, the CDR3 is TGTGCCAGTGGGACGGTGGGCACTGAAGCTTTCTTT. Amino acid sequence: CASGTVGTEAFF.

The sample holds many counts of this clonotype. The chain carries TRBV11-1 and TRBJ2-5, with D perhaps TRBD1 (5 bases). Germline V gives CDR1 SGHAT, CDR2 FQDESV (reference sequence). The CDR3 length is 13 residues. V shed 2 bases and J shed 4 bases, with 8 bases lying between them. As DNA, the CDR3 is TGTGCCAGCAGCTTACAGGGCCCAGAGACCCAGTACTTC. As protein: CASSLQGPETQYF.

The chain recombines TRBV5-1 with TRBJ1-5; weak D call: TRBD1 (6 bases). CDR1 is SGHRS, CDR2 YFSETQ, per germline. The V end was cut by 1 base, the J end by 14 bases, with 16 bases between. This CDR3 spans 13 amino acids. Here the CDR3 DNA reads TGCGCCAGCAGCTTGATGCAGGGGCGCAACGAGCATTTT. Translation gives CASSLMQGRNEHF.

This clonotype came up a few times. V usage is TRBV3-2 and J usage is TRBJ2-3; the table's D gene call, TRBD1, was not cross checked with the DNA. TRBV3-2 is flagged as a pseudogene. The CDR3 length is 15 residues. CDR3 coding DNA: TGTGCCAGCAGTGAATGGACAGGGGGCGCAGATACGCAGTATTTT. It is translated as CASSEWTGGADTQYF.

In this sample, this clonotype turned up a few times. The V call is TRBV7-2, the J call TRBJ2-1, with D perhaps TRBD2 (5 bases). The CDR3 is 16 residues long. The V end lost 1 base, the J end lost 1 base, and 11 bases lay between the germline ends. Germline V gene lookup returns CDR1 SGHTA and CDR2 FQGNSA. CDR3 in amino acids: CASSLEGTGSYNEQFF. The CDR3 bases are TGTGCCAGCAGCTTAGAGGGAACGGGGTCCTACAATGAGCAGTTCTTC.

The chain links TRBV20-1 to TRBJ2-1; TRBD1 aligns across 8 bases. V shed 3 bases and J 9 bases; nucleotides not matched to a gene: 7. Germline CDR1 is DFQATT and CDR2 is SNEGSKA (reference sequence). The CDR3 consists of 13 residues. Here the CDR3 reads CSASRGRVSEQFF. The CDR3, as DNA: TGCAGTGCTAGCAGGGGGCGAGTAAGTGAGCAGTTCTTC.

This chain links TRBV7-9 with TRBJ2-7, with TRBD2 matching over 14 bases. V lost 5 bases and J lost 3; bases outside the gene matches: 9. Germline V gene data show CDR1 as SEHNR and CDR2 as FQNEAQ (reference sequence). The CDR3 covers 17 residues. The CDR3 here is CASSPQTGLAGGYEQYF. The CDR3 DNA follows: TGTGCCAGCAGCCCCCAAACCGGACTAGCGGGGGGCTACGAGCAGTACTTC.

In DNA form, the CDR3 reads TGCAGTGGGCTCGGGGCGGGATATAGCAATCAGCCCCAGCATTTT. Amino acids: CSGLGAGYSNQPQHF. The rearrangement links TRBV20-1 to TRBJ1-5; TRBD1 might be the D (5 bases). The ends were cut back, 7 bases at V and 0 bases at J, with 16 bases in the middle. This CDR3 is 15 amino acids long. In germline, CDR1 is DFQATT, CDR2 SNEGSKA (reference sequence).

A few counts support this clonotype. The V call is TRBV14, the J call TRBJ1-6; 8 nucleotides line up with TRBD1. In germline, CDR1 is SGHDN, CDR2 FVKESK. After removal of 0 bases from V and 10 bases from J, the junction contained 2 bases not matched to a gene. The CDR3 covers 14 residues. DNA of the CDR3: TGTGCCAGCAGCCAAGATCAGGGGGCCTCACCCCTCCACTTT. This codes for CASSQDQGASPLHF.

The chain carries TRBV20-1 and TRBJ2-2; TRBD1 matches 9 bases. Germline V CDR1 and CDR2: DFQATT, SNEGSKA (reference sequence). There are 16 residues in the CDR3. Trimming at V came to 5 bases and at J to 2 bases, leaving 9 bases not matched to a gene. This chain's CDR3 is CSAPNRDRENTGELFF. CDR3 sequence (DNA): TGCAGTGCTCCCAACCGGGACAGGGAAAACACCGGGGAGCTGTTTTTT.

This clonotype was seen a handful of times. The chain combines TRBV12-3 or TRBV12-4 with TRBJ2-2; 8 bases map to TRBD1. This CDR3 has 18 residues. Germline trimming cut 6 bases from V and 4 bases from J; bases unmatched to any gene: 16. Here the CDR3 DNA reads TGTGCCAGCAGCCATCTGGGACAGGCCCCTTCCCCCACCGGGGAGCTGTTTTTT. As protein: CASSHLGQAPSPTGELFF.

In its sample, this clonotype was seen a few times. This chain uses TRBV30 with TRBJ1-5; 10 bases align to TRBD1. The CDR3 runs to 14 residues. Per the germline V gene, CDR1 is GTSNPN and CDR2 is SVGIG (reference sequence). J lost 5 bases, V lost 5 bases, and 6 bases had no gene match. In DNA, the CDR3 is TGTGCCTGGGGGGGACAGGGGTACGATCAGCCCCAGCATTTT. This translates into CAWGGQGYDQPQHF.

In DNA form, the CDR3 reads TGTGCCAGCAGCTTCGACAGCGGGTCGGGGCCCCAGCATTTT. Residues: CASSFDSGSGPQHF. This sequence joins TRBV7-2 and TRBJ1-5, with a weak D call TRBD1 (5 bases). The CDR3 spans 14 residues. In germline, CDR1 is SGHTA, CDR2 FQGNSA. Trimming stripped 3 bases from V and 9 bases from J, with 15 bases between.

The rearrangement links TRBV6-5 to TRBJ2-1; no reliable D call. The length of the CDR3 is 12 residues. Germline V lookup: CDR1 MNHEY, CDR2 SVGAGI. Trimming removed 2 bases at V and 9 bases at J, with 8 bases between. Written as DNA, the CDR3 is TGTGCCAGCAGTTACGGCGTGGCTGAGCAGTTCTTC. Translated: CASSYGVAEQFF.

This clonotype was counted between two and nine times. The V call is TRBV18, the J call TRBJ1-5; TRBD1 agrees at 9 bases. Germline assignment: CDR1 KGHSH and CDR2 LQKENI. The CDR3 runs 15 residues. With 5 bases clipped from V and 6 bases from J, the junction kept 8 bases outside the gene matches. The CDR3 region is CASSTDRGTGQPQHF. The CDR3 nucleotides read TGTGCCAGCTCAACCGACAGGGGGACAGGTCAGCCCCAGCATTTT.

Here the CDR3 reads CAISETWDKEKLFF. The CDR3 DNA follows: TGTGCCATCAGTGAAACGTGGGATAAGGAAAAACTGTTTTTT. The chain couples TRBV10-3 to TRBJ1-4; D is unresolved. Trimming cost V 3 bases and J 8 bases, with 13 bases left between them. From germline, CDR1 is ENHRY and CDR2 SYGVKD. The CDR3 is 14 amino acids.

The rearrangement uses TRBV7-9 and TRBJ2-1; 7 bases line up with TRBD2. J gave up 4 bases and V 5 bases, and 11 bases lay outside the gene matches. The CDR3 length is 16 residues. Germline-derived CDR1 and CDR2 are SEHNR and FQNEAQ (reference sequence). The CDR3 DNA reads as TGTGCCAGCAGCCCCCGGGAGGCGGGACGATACAATGAGCAGTTCTTC. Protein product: CASSPREAGRYNEQFF.

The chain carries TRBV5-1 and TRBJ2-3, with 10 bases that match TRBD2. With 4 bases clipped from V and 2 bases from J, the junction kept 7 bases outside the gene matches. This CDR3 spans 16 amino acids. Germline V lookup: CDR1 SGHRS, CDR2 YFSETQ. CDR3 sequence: CASSKGLAEPTDTQYF. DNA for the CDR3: TGCGCCAGCAGCAAAGGACTAGCGGAGCCCACAGATACGCAGTATTTT.

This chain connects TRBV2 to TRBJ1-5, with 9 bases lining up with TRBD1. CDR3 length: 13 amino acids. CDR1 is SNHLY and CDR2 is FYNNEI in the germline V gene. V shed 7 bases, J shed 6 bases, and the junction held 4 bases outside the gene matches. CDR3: CASTGQGSQPQHF. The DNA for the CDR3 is TGTGCCAGCACGGGACAGGGCAGTCAGCCCCAGCATTTT.

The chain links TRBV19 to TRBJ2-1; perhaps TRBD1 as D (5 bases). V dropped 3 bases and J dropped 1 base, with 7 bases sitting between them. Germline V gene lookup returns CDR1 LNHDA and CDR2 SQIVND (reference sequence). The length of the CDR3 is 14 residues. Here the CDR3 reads CASSIKGSYNEQFF. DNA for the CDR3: TGTGCCAGTAGTATCAAGGGGTCCTACAATGAGCAGTTCTTC.